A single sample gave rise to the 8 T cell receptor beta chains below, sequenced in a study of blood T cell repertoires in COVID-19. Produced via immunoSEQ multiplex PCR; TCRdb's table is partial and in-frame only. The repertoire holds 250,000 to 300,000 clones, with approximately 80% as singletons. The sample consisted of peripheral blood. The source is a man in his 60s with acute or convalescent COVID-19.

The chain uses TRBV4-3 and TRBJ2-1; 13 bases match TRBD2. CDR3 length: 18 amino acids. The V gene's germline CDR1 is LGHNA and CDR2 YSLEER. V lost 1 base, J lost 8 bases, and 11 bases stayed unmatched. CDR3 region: CASSQGSPLAGGNHEQFF. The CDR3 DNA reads TGCGCCAGCAGCCAAGGGTCCCCACTAGCGGGAGGGAACCATGAGCAGTTCTTC.

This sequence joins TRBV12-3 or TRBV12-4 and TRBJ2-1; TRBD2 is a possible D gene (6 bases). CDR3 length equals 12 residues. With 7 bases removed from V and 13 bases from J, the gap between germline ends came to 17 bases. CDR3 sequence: CASTHLGGLQFF. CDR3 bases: TGTGCCAGCACCCATCTCGGGGGATTACAGTTCTTC.

In DNA, the CDR3 is TGTGCCAGCAGCGTCATTCCGGGACAAGTTCTGGGCTACACCTTC. Its translation is CASSVIPGQVLGYTF. The chain couples TRBV7-2 to TRBJ1-2; possibly TRBD1 for D (6 bases). Germline V gives CDR1 SGHTA, CDR2 FQGNSA. This CDR3 has 15 residues. Trimming stripped 5 bases from V and 8 bases from J, with 21 bases between.

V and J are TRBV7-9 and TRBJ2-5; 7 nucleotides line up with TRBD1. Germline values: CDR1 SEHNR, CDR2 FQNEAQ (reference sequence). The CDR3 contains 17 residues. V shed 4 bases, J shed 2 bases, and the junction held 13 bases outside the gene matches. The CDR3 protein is CASSSPRNRGVQETQYF. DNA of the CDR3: TGTGCCAGCAGCTCGCCGCGTAACAGGGGCGTACAAGAGACCCAGTACTTC.

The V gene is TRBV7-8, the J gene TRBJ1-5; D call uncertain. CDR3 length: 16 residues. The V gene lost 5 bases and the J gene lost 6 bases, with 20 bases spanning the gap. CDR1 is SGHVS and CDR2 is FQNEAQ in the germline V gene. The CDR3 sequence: CASSLTGIRRGQPQHF. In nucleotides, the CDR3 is TGTGCCAGCAGCCTCACCGGGATTCGGCGAGGTCAGCCCCAGCATTTT.

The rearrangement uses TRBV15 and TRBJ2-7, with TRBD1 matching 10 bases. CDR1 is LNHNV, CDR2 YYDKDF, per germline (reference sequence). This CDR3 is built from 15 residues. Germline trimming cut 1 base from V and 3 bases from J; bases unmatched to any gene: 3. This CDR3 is CATSRGGTGDYEQYF. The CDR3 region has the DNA TGTGCCACCAGCAGAGGCGGGACAGGGGACTACGAGCAGTACTTC.

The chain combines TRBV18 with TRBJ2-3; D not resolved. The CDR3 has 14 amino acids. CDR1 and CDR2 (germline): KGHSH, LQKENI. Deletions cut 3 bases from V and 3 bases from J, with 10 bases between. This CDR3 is CASSPRFMTDTQYF. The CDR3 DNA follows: TGTGCCAGCTCACCTCGGTTTATGACAGATACGCAGTATTTT.

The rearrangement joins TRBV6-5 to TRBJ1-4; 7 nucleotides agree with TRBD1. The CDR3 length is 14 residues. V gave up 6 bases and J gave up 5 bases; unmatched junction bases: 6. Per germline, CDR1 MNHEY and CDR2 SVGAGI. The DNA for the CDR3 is TGTGCCAGCAGCCAGGACAGGTTAAATGAAAAACTGTTTTTT. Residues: CASSQDRLNEKLFF.